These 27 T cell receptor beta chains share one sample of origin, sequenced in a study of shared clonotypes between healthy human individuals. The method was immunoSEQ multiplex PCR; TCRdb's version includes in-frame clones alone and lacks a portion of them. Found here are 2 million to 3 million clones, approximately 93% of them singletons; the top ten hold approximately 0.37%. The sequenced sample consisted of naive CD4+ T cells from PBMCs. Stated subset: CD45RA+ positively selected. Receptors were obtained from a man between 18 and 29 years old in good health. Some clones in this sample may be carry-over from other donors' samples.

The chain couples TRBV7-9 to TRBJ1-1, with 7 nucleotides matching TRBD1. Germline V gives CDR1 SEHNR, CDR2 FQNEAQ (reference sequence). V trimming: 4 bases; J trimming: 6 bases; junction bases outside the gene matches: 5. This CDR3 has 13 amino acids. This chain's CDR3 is CASSSRQGSEAFF. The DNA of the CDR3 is TGTGCCAGCAGCTCACGACAGGGCTCTGAAGCTTTCTTT.

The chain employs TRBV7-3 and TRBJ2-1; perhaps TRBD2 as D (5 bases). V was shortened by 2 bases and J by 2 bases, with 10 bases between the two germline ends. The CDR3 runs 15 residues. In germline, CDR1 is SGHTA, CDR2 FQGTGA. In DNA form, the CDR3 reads TGTGCCAGCAGCTTAGACGGGAACCCCTACAATGAGCAGTTCTTC. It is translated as CASSLDGNPYNEQFF.

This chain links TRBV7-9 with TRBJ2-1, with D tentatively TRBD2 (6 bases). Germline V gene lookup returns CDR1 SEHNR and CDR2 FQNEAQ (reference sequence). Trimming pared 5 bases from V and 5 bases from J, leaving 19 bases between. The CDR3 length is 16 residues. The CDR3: CASSPTLGGADNEQFF. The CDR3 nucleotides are TGTGCCAGCAGCCCCACCCTGGGGGGAGCTGACAATGAGCAGTTCTTC.

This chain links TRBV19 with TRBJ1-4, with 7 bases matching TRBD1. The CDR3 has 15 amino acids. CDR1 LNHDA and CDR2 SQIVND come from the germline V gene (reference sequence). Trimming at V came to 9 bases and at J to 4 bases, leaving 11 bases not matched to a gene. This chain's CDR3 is CASLERTGGNEKLFF. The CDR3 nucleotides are TGTGCCAGCCTTGAGCGGACAGGAGGTAATGAAAAACTGTTTTTT.

The DNA for the CDR3 is TGCAGCGTCACGTCAGGGACAGGTAGTTCGGGCAATCAGCCCCAGCATTTT. This codes for CSVTSGTGSSGNQPQHF. The V and J genes are TRBV29-1 and TRBJ1-5, with TRBD1 identical over 8 bases. The CDR3 is 17 amino acids. Germline assignment: CDR1 SQVTM and CDR2 ANQGSEA. Unmatched junction bases numbered 15, after V lost 6 bases and J lost 2 bases. The whole variable domain, remainder taken from reference TRBV29-1 and TRBJ1-5, is SAVISQKPSRDICQRGTSLTIQCQVDSQVTMMFWYRQQPGQSLTLIATANQGSEATYESGFVIDKFPISRPNLTFSTLTVSNMSPEDSSIYLCSVTSGTGSSGNQPQHFGDGTRLSIL.

The CDR3 region has the DNA TGTGCCAGCGTAAATAGGGGCTCTGGAAACACCATATATTTT. Translated, it gives CASVNRGSGNTIYF. The gene calls are TRBV28 and TRBJ1-3, with D tentatively TRBD1 (5 bases). Germline V lookup: CDR1 MDHEN, CDR2 SYDVKM. The CDR3 loop spans 14 amino acids. The V gene lost 8 bases and the J gene lost 0 bases, with 11 bases spanning the gap.

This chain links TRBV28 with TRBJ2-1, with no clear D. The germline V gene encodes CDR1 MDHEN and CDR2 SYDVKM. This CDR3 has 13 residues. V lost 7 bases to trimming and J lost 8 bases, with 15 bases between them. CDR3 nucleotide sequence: TGTGCCAGCAATCAGTTCGGCCGGGATGAGCAGTTCTTC. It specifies CASNQFGRDEQFF.

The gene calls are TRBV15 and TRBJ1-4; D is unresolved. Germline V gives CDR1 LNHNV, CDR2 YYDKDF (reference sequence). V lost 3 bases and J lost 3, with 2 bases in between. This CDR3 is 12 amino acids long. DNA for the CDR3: TGTGCCACCAGCAGGGCTAATGAAAAACTGTTTTTT. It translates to CATSRANEKLFF. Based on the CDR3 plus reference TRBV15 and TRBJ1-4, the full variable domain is DAMVIQNPRYQVTQFGKPVTLSCSQTLNHNVMYWYQQKSSQAPKLLFHYYDKDFNNEADTPDNFQSRRPNTSFCFLDIRSPGLGDTAMYLCATSRANEKLFFGSGTQLSVL.

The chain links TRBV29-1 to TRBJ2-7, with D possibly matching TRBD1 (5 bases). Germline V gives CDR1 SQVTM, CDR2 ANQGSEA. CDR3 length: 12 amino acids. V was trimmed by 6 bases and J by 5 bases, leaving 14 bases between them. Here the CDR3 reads CSVPGPRNEQYF. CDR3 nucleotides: TGCAGCGTCCCAGGGCCCCGAAACGAGCAGTACTTC.

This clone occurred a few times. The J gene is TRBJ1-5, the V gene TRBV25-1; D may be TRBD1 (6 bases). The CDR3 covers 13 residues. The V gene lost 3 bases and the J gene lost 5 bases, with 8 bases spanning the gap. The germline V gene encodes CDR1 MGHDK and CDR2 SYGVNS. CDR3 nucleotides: TGTGCCAGCAGTGAGGGGGCCGATCAGCCCCAGCATTTT. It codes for CASSEGADQPQHF.

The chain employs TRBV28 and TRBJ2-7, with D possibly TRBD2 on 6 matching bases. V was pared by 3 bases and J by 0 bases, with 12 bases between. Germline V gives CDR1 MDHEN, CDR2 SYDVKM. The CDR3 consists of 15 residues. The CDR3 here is CASSFVAAISYEQYF. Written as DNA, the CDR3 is TGTGCCAGCAGTTTTGTAGCGGCCATCTCCTACGAGCAGTACTTC.

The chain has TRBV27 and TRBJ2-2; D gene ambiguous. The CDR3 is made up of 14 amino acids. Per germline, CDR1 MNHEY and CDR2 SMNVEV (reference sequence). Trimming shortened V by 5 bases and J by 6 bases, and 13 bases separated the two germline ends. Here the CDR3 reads CASSLEVWAGELFF. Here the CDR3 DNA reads TGTGCCAGCAGTCTAGAGGTGTGGGCCGGGGAGCTGTTTTTT.

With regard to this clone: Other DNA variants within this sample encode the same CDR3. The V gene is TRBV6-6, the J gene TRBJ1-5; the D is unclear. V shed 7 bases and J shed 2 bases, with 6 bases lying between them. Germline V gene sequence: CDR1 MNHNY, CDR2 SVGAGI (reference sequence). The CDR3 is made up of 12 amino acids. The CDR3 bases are TGTGCCAGCAAGGTAGGCAATCAGCCCCAGCATTTT. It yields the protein CASKVGNQPQHF.

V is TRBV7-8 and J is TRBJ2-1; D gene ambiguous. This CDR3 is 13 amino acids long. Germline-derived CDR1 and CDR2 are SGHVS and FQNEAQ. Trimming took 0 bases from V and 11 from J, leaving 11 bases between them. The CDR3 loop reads CASSLAAQPKQFF. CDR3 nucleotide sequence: TGTGCCAGCAGCTTAGCGGCCCAGCCCAAGCAGTTCTTC.

In DNA, the CDR3 is TGTGCCAGCAGTGAAGGGGGAGGGCGTAGGCAGTACTTC. Protein product: CASSEGGGRRQYF. The chain joins TRBV6-1 to TRBJ2-7, with 7 positions matching TRBD2. Germline trimming cut 1 base from V and 9 bases from J; bases unmatched to any gene: 6. The CDR3 is made up of 13 amino acids. Germline CDR1 MNHNS, CDR2 SASEGT.

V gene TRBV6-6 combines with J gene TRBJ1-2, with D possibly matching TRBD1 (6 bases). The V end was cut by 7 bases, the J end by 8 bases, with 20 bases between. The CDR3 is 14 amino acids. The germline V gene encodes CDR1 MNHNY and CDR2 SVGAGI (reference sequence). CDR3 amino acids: CASTYTQGLSGYTF. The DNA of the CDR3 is TGTGCCAGCACCTACACCCAGGGGTTGAGCGGCTACACCTTC.

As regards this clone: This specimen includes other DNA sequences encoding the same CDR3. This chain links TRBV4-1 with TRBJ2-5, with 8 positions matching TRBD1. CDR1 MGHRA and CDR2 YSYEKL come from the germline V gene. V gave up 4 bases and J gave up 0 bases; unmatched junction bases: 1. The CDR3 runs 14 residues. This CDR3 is CASSPDRDQETQYF. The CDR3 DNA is TGCGCCAGCAGCCCGGACAGGGACCAAGAGACCCAGTACTTC.

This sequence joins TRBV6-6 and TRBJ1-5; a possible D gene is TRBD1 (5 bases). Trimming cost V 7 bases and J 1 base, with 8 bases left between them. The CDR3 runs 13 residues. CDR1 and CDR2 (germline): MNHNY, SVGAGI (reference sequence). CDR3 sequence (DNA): TGTGCCAGCACTAGACAGAGCAATCAGCCCCAGCATTTT. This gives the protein CASTRQSNQPQHF.

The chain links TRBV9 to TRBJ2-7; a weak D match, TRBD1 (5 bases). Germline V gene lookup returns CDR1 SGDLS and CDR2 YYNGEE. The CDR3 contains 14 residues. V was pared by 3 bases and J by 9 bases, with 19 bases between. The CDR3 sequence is CASSDRPWAGRQYF. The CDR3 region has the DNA TGTGCCAGCAGCGACCGCCCCTGGGCAGGGCGGCAGTACTTC. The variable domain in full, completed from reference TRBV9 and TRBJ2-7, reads DSGVTQTPKHLITATGQRVTLRCSPRSGDLSVYWYQQSLDQGLQFLIQYYNGEERAKGNILERFSAQQFPDLHSELNLSSLELGDSALYFCASSDRPWAGRQYFGPGTRLTVT.

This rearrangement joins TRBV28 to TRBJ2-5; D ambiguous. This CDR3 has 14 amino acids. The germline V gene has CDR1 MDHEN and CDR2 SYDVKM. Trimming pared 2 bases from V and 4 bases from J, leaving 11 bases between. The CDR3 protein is CASSLLSPGETQYF. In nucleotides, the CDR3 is TGTGCCAGCAGTTTACTAAGCCCTGGAGAGACCCAGTACTTC.

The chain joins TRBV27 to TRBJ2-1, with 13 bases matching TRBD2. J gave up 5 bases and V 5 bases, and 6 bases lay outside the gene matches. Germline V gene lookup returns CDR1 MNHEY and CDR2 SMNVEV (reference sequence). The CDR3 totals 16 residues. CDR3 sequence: CASSGRGTSGNNEQFF. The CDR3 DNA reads TGTGCCAGCAGTGGACGGGGGACTAGCGGGAACAATGAGCAGTTCTTC.

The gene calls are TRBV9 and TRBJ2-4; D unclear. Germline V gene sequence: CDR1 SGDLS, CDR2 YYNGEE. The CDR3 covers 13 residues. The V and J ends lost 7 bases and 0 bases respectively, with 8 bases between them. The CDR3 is CASGPLAKNIQYF. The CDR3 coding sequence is TGTGCCAGCGGTCCCCTAGCCAAAAACATTCAGTACTTC.

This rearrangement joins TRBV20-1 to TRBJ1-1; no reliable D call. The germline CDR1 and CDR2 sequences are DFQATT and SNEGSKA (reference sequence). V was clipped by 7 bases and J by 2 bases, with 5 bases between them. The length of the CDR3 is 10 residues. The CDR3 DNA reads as TGCAGTGTCCCCAACACTGAAGCTTTCTTT. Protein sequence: CSVPNTEAFF.

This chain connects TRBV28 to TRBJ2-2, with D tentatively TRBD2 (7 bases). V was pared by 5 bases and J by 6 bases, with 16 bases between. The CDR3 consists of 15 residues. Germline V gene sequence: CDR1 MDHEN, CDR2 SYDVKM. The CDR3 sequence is CASSQAGARAGELFF. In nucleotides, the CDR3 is TGTGCCAGCAGTCAGGCGGGGGCGCGAGCCGGGGAGCTGTTTTTT.

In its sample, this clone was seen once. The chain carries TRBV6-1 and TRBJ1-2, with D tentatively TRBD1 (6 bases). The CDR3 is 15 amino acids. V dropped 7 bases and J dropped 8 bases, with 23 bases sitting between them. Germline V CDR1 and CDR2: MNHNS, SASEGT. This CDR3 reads CASTVGGRPPLGYTF. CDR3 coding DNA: TGTGCCAGCACCGTTGGGGGGCGTCCCCCATTGGGCTACACCTTC.

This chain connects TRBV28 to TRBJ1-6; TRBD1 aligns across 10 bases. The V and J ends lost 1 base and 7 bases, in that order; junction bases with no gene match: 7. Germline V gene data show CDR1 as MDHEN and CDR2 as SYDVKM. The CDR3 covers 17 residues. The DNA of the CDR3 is TGTGCCAGCAGTTTATCCGGAGACAGGGGGCTGAATTCACCCCTCCACTTT. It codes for CASSLSGDRGLNSPLHF.

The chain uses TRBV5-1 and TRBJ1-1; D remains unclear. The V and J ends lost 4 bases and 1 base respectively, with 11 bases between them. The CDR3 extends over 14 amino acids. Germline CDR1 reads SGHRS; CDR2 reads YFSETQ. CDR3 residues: CASSPKLGNTEAFF. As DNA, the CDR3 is TGCGCCAGCAGCCCCAAGCTCGGGAACACTGAAGCTTTCTTT.